This is a list of T cell receptor beta chains from one sample in a study of blood T cells in healthy people across ages. MiXCR was run by TCRdb on the 5' RACE reads, yielding one entry per CDR3 protein. The sample has hundreds of thousands of distinct CDR3 sequences; less than 45% are singletons. Sequences were obtained from blood. These receptors were obtained from an elderly man in good health. Both conserved end residues are part of each CDR3. D genes are given only for firm matches. Only some rows state a clone size, as once, few, many or a class for expanded clones.

V gene: TRBV21-1
D gene: NA
clone size: NA
J gene: TRBJ2-7
CDR3 protein: CASCHRGGISYEQYF
CDR3 DNA: TGTGCCAGCTGCCATAGGGGGGGCATATCCTACGAGCAGTACTTC

V gene: TRBV5-5
D gene: TRBD2
clone size: many
J gene: TRBJ2-7
CDR3 protein: CASSPRAGEYEQYF
CDR3 DNA: TGTGCCAGCAGCCCTAGAGCGGGAGAGTACGAGCAGTACTTC

V gene: TRBV28
D gene: NA
clone size: NA
J gene: TRBJ2-6
CDR3 protein: CASMRGGTSGANVLTF
CDR3 DNA: TGTGCCAGCATGAGGGGGGGTACCTCTGGGGCCAACGTCCTGACTTTC

V gene: TRBV20-1
D gene: NA
clone size: NA
J gene: TRBJ2-1
CDR3 protein: CSAPPIGSYNEQFF
CDR3 DNA: TGCAGTGCTCCACCAATCGGCTCCTACAATGAGCAGTTCTTC

V gene: TRBV27
D gene: TRBD2
clone size: NA
J gene: TRBJ2-3
CDR3 protein: CASSPSGVFLDTQYF
CDR3 DNA: TGTGCCAGCAGTCCTAGCGGGGTGTTTTTAGATACGCAGTATTTT

V gene: TRBV4-2
D gene: TRBD1
clone size: few
J gene: TRBJ1-2
CDR3 protein: CASSQFLQGNYGYTF
CDR3 DNA: TGTGCCAGCAGCCAATTCCTACAGGGGAACTATGGCTACACCTTC

V gene: TRBV4-3
D gene: TRBD2
clone size: few
J gene: TRBJ2-1
CDR3 protein: CASSPIGGGQFF
CDR3 DNA: TGCGCCAGCAGCCCCATTGGGGGGGGGCAGTTCTTC

V gene: TRBV28
D gene: NA
clone size: few
J gene: TRBJ1-1
CDR3 protein: CASTPGGQLPEAFF
CDR3 DNA: TGTGCCAGCACCCCCGGAGGTCAGCTCCCTGAAGCTTTCTTT

V gene: TRBV4-1
D gene: NA
clone size: NA
J gene: TRBJ2-3
CDR3 protein: CASSQDYGTFSTDTQYF
CDR3 DNA: TGCGCCAGCAGCCAGGATTACGGGACATTTAGCACAGATACGCAGTATTTT

V gene: TRBV3-1
D gene: NA
clone size: NA
J gene: TRBJ2-7
CDR3 protein: CATQALLQVYTSTYEQYF
CDR3 DNA: TGTGCCACTCAAGCCTTACTACAGGTTTATACGAGCACCTACGAGCAGTACTTC

V gene: TRBV20-1
D gene: TRBD1
clone size: NA
J gene: TRBJ1-1
CDR3 protein: CSARGQGRSWGTEAFF
CDR3 DNA: TGCAGTGCTAGAGGACAGGGTAGGAGTTGGGGCACTGAAGCTTTCTTT

V gene: TRBV13
D gene: NA
clone size: NA
J gene: TRBJ1-1
CDR3 protein: CATQSFLNTEAFF
CDR3 DNA: TGTGCCACTCAGAGTTTTTTGAACACTGAAGCTTTCTTT

V gene: TRBV20-1
D gene: TRBD1
clone size: NA
J gene: TRBJ1-5
CDR3 protein: CSASPTGWSNQPQHF
CDR3 DNA: TGCAGTGCTTCCCCGACAGGGTGGAGCAATCAGCCCCAGCATTTT

V gene: TRBV9
D gene: NA
clone size: NA
J gene: TRBJ2-3
CDR3 protein: CASSRTAGPPTDTQYF
CDR3 DNA: TGTGCCAGCAGCAGAACCGCCGGGCCGCCCACAGATACGCAGTATTTT

V gene: TRBV30
D gene: NA
clone size: many
J gene: TRBJ2-6
CDR3 protein: CAWSVKGLSGANVLTF
CDR3 DNA: TGTGCCTGGAGTGTCAAGGGGTTAAGTGGGGCCAACGTCCTGACTTTC

V gene: TRBV4-1
D gene: TRBD1
clone size: few
J gene: TRBJ1-2
CDR3 protein: CASSPLGRPLKQGAEGGYTF
CDR3 DNA: TGCGCCAGCAGCCCTTTGGGGCGGCCCCTAAAACAGGGGGCCGAGGGTGGCTACACCTTC

V gene: TRBV7-2
D gene: NA
clone size: few
J gene: TRBJ2-3
CDR3 protein: CASSLSTGTSTDTQYF
CDR3 DNA: TGTGCCAGCAGCTTATCGACAGGGACTAGCACAGATACGCAGTATTTT

V gene: TRBV4-3
D gene: NA
clone size: few
J gene: TRBJ1-2
CDR3 protein: CASSQDSGGRDGYTF
CDR3 DNA: TGCGCCAGCAGCCAAGATAGCGGGGGCAGGGATGGCTACACCTTC

V gene: TRBV9
D gene: NA
clone size: NA
J gene: TRBJ2-1
CDR3 protein: CASSVEVGRYNEQFF
CDR3 DNA: TGTGCCAGCAGCGTAGAAGTTGGCAGGTACAATGAGCAGTTCTTC

V gene: TRBV11-2
D gene: NA
clone size: few
J gene: TRBJ2-7
CDR3 protein: CASSFEGWRYEQYF
CDR3 DNA: TGTGCCAGCAGCTTTGAGGGTTGGCGGTACGAGCAGTACTTC

V gene: TRBV27
D gene: TRBD1
clone size: NA
J gene: TRBJ2-7
CDR3 protein: CASSLLRDRGLRLPYEQYF
CDR3 DNA: TGTGCCAGCAGTTTATTGAGGGACAGGGGGTTACGATTACCCTACGAGCAGTACTTC

V gene: TRBV7-9
D gene: TRBD2
clone size: few
J gene: TRBJ2-1
CDR3 protein: CASSPIGLAGIYEQFF
CDR3 DNA: TGTGCCAGCAGCCCCATAGGACTAGCGGGGATCTATGAGCAGTTCTTC

V gene: TRBV7-2
D gene: NA
clone size: NA
J gene: TRBJ1-2
CDR3 protein: CASSLEGSAIYGYTF
CDR3 DNA: TGTGCCAGCAGCTTAGAGGGTTCTGCTATCTATGGCTACACCTTC

V gene: TRBV2
D gene: NA
clone size: NA
J gene: TRBJ2-5
CDR3 protein: CASSEEEGPQETQYF
CDR3 DNA: TGTGCCAGCAGTGAAGAAGAGGGACCGCAAGAGACCCAGTACTTC

V gene: TRBV29-1
D gene: TRBD2
clone size: many
J gene: TRBJ2-3
CDR3 protein: CSVGTSGSVTDTQYF
CDR3 DNA: TGCAGCGTGGGGACTAGCGGGAGTGTTACAGATACGCAGTATTTT

V gene: TRBV20-1
D gene: TRBD1
clone size: NA
J gene: TRBJ1-5
CDR3 protein: CSATGQGAYQPQHF
CDR3 DNA: TGCAGTGCTACGGGACAGGGGGCTTATCAGCCCCAGCATTTT